Sequencing of this T cell receptor beta chain was carried out in a study of blood T cell repertoires in COVID-19. About the research overall: COVID-19 samples collected from the United States, Italy and Spain covered acute and convalescent phases. From T cells, B-cell-depleted T cells, or PBMCs came the material, which was cDNA or gDNA.

In the original processing: Reference gene primer amplification yielded estimated nucleated cell counts. Profiling relied on immunoSEQ multiplex PCR, and the TCRdb table lists in-frame clones only, not all of them. V and J calls and clone size come straight from that table; D and trimming were deduced from the DNA. The sample has roughly 100,000 clones; about 85% are singletons. This clone appeared a few times. Sequenced: peripheral blood. The clonotype originates from a man in his forties or fifties with active COVID-19.

CDR3 sequence: CASSPTGEEKLFF. The CDR3 DNA sequence: TGCGCCAGCAGCCCGACAGGGGAGGAAAAACTGTTTTTT. The chain couples TRBV5-1 to TRBJ1-4; TRBD1 matches 8 bases. Germline V gene sequence: CDR1 SGHRS, CDR2 YFSETQ. CDR3 size: 13 residues. V was pared by 4 bases and J by 8 bases, with 4 bases of the junction left unmatched.